Listed below are T cell receptor beta chains from one sample, sequenced in a study of cytomegalovirus exposure and HLA in healthy donors. Assay: immunoSEQ multiplex PCR; the TCRdb copy retains only in-frame clones and omits some. Of 200,000 or so clones in the sample, more than 65% are singletons; the top ten hold around an eighth. Sequenced material: PBMCs. The source of these receptors is a woman in her thirties in good health and CMV-seropositive. Both conserved end residues are part of each CDR3. The D gene is left open where the match is weak. Some rows mark clone size as missing; the rest say once, few, many or name a class of expanded clone.

CDR3nt: TGTGCCAGCACCCCGAGGCCCTCCTACGAGCAGTACTTC; CDR3aa: CASTPRPSYEQYF; d_gene: -; v_gene: TRBV28; j_gene: TRBJ2-7; abundance: few
CDR3nt: TGCAGCGTTGCACTAGCGGGAGAAGCAGATACGCAGTATTTT; CDR3aa: CSVALAGEADTQYF; d_gene: TRBD2; v_gene: TRBV29-1; j_gene: TRBJ2-3; abundance: -
CDR3nt: TGCGCCAGCAGCTTCGTGAGCGGGCGGGATCCCTACAATGAGCAGTTCTTC; CDR3aa: CASSFVSGRDPYNEQFF; d_gene: -; v_gene: TRBV5-1; j_gene: TRBJ2-1; abundance: -
CDR3nt: TGTGCCACCAGCAGAGACGCGAACACCGGGGAGCTGTTTTTT; CDR3aa: CATSRDANTGELFF; d_gene: -; v_gene: TRBV15; j_gene: TRBJ2-2; abundance: -
CDR3nt: TGTGCCAGCAGTTTCGTGAGGGACAGGGCGGACACCATATATTTT; CDR3aa: CASSFVRDRADTIYF; d_gene: TRBD1; v_gene: TRBV28; j_gene: TRBJ1-3; abundance: -
CDR3nt: TGTGCCTGGAGTGTAATTGGCAGCTCTGGAAACACCATATATTTT; CDR3aa: CAWSVIGSSGNTIYF; d_gene: -; v_gene: TRBV30; j_gene: TRBJ1-3; abundance: -
CDR3nt: TGTGCCAGCAGCTCGTCTACGAACACCGGGGAGCTGTTTTTT; CDR3aa: CASSSSTNTGELFF; d_gene: -; v_gene: TRBV5-4; j_gene: TRBJ2-2; abundance: -
CDR3nt: TGCAGTGCTGAGAATAGCATTGCGCAGTATTTT; CDR3aa: CSAENSIAQYF; d_gene: -; v_gene: TRBV20-1; j_gene: TRBJ2-3; abundance: -
CDR3nt: TGCAGCGTTGCAGGACTAGCGGACTACGAGCAGTACTTC; CDR3aa: CSVAGLADYEQYF; d_gene: TRBD2; v_gene: TRBV29-1; j_gene: TRBJ2-7; abundance: -
CDR3nt: TGTGCCAGCAGTTACTCGAGGGCGGCCCAGCCCCAGCATTTT; CDR3aa: CASSYSRAAQPQHF; d_gene: -; v_gene: TRBV6-5; j_gene: TRBJ1-5; abundance: -
CDR3nt: TGCGCCAGCAGCTTCGGGACTAGCGGGAGGATTTCCTACAATGAGCAGTTCTTC; CDR3aa: CASSFGTSGRISYNEQFF; d_gene: TRBD2; v_gene: TRBV5-1; j_gene: TRBJ2-1; abundance: -
CDR3nt: TGCAGCGCCACGAGAGGGGGAAACGCTTTCTTT; CDR3aa: CSATRGGNAFF; d_gene: -; v_gene: TRBV29-1; j_gene: TRBJ1-1; abundance: few
CDR3nt: TGTGCCAGCAGTTTGGGCGGGAGCTCCTACGAGCAGTACTTC; CDR3aa: CASSLGGSSYEQYF; d_gene: TRBD2; v_gene: TRBV27; j_gene: TRBJ2-7; abundance: few
CDR3nt: TGTGCCAGCAGCTTGGAAGGTAGCTACTACGAGCAGTACTTC; CDR3aa: CASSLEGSYYEQYF; d_gene: -; v_gene: TRBV5-5; j_gene: TRBJ2-7; abundance: -
CDR3nt: TGTGCCAGCAGCAAAGTCGGGACTAGCGGGATTTGGGAGCAGTTCTTC; CDR3aa: CASSKVGTSGIWEQFF; d_gene: -; v_gene: TRBV21-1; j_gene: TRBJ2-1; abundance: -